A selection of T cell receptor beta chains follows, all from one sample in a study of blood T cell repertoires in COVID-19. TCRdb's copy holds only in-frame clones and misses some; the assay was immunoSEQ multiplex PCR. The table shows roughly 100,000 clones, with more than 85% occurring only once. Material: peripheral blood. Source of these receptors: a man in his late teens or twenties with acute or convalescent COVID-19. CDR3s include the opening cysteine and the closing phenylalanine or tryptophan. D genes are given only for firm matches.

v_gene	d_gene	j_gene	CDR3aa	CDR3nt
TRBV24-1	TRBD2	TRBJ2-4	CATSDPAGGGNIQYF	TGTGCCACCAGTGATCCCGCGGGAGGAGGAAACATTCAGTACTTC
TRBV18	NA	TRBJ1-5	CASSPRGDSNQPQHF	TGTGCCAGCTCACCCCGCGGGGACAGCAATCAGCCCCAGCATTTT
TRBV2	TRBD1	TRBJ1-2	CASIDVTGMARGGYTF	TGTGCCAGCATCGATGTGACAGGGATGGCTAGGGGTGGCTACACCTTC
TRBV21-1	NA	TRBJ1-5	CASSIQESCNQPQHF	TGTGCCAGCAGCATTCAGGAATCCTGTAATCAGCCCCAGCATTTT
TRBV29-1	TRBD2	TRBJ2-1	CSVVQRGAGSSYNEQFF	TGCAGCGTTGTGCAGCGGGGCGCGGGGAGCTCCTACAATGAGCAGTTCTTC
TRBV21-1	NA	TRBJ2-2	CASSLINQGYTGELFF	TGTGCCAGCAGCTTAATCAATCAGGGGTACACCGGGGAGCTGTTTTTT
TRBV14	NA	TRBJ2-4	CASSQSGRGGIQYF	TGTGCCAGCAGCCAATCTGGACGAGGGGGCATTCAGTACTTC
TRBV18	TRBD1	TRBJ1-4	CASSSQGDNEKLFF	TGTGCCAGCTCATCTCAGGGGGATAATGAAAAACTGTTTTTT
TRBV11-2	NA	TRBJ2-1	CASSLFAYNEQFF	TGTGCCAGCAGCTTATTTGCGTACAATGAGCAGTTCTTC
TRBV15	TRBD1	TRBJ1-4	CATSRGTGLGQGNEKLFF	TGTGCCACCAGCAGAGGTACCGGCCTGGGACAGGGAAATGAAAAACTGTTTTTT